The entry that follows covers one TCR beta chain sequence. Sequencing used immunoSEQ multiplex PCR; TCRdb keeps in-frame clones, though not all of them. In the table there are about 72,000 clones, more than 70% of which are singletons. CDR1 is SGHRS and CDR2 is YFSETQ in the germline V gene. V was shortened by 2 bases and J by 4 bases, with 9 bases between the two germline ends. The CDR3 is 13 amino acids. These data are taken from a study of blood T cell repertoires in COVID-19. Sample: peripheral blood. This chain connects TRBV5-1 to TRBJ1-2; D uncertain. The source of this sequence is a woman aged 80 or over with active or convalescent COVID-19. CDR3 coding DNA: TGCGCCAGCAGCTTCTTGGGCCTCTATGGCTACACCTTC. Its translation is CASSFLGLYGYTF.